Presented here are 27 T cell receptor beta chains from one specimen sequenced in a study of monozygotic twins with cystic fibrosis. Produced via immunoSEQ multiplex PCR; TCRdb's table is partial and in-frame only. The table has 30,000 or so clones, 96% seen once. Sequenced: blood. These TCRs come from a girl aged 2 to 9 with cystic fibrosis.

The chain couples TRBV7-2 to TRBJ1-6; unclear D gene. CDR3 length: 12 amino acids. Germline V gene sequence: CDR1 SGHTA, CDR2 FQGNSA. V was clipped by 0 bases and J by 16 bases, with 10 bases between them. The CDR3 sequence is CASSLAGRSLHF. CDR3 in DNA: TGTGCCAGCAGCTTAGCTGGACGGTCTCTCCACTTT. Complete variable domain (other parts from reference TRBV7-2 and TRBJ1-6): GAGVSQSPSNKVTEKGKDVELRCDPISGHTALYWYRQSLGQGLEFLIYFQGNSAPDKSGLPSDRFSAERTGGSVSTLTIQRTQQEDSAVYLCASSLAGRSLHFGNGTRLTVT.

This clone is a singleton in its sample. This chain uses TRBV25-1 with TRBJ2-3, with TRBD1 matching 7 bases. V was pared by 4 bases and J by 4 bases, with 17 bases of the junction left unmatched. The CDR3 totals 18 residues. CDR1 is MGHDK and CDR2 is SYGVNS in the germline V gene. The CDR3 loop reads CASSGGFVSRGHADTQYF. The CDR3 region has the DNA TGTGCCAGCAGTGGAGGGTTTGTATCTAGGGGGCACGCAGATACGCAGTATTTT.

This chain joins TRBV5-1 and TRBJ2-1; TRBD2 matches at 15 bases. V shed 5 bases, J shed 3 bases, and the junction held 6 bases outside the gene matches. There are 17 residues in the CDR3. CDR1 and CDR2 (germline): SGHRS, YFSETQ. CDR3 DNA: TGCGCCAGCAGTTGGACTAGCGGGAGGGCCGGCTACAATGAGCAGTTCTTC. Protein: CASSWTSGRAGYNEQFF.

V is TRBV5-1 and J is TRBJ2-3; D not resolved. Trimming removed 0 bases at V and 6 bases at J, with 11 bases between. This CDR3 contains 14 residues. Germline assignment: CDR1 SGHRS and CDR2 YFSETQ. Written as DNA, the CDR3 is TGCGCCAGCAGCTTGGCCGGGTACCGGGATACGCAGTATTTT. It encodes CASSLAGYRDTQYF.

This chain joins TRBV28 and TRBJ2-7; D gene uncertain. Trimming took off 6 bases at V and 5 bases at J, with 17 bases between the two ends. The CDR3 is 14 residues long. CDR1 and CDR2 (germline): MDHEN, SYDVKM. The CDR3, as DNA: TGTGCCAGCAGACACCCCTCTGGGCTGCACGAGCAGTACTTC. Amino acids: CASRHPSGLHEQYF.

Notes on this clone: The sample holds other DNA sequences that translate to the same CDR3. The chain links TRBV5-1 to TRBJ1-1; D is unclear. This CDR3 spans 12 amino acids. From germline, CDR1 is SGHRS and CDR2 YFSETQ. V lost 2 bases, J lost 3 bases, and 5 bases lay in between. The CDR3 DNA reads TGCGCCAGCAGCTTCTCGGACACTGAAGCTTTCTTT. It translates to CASSFSDTEAFF. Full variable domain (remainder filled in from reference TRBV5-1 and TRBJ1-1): KAGVTQTPRYLIKTRGQQVTLSCSPISGHRSVSWYQQTPGQGLQFLFEYFSETQRNKGNFPGRFSGRQFSNSRSEMNVSTLELGDSALYLCASSFSDTEAFFGQGTRLTVV.

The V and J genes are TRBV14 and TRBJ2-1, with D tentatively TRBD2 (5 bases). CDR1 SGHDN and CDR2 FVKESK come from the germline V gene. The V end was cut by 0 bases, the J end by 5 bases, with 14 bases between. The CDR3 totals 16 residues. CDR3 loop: CASSQDAFRGNNEQFF. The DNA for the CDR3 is TGTGCCAGCAGCCAAGATGCTTTCCGGGGAAACAATGAGCAGTTCTTC.

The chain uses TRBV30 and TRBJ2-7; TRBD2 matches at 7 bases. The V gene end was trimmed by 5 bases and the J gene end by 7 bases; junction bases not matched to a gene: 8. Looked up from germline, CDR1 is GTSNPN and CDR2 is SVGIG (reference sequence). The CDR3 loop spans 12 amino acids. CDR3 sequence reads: CAWDVDGGEQYF. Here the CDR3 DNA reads TGTGCCTGGGACGTAGACGGGGGGGAGCAGTACTTC.

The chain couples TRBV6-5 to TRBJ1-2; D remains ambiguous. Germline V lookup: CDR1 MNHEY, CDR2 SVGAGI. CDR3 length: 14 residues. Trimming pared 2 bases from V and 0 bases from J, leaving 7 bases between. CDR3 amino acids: CASSYGTANYGYTF. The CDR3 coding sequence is TGTGCCAGCAGTTACGGAACAGCTAACTATGGCTACACCTTC.

The CDR3 bases are TGCGCCAGCAGCTTGGGGCGGATTGGAAACACCATATATTTT. Translated, it gives CASSLGRIGNTIYF. The J gene is TRBJ1-3, the V gene TRBV5-1; D gene unclear. The germline gives CDR1 SGHRS, CDR2 YFSETQ. This CDR3 has 14 amino acids. Trimming left V 0 bases short and J 3 bases short, with 7 bases between.

The CDR3 protein is CASSGLAGTYNEQFF. The DNA of the CDR3 is TGTGCCAGCAGTGGACTAGCGGGAACCTACAATGAGCAGTTCTTC. V is TRBV25-1 and J is TRBJ2-1, with 11 bases identical to TRBD2. This CDR3 has 15 residues. CDR1 MGHDK and CDR2 SYGVNS come from the germline V gene. Germline trimming cut 4 bases from V and 2 bases from J; bases unmatched to any gene: 1.

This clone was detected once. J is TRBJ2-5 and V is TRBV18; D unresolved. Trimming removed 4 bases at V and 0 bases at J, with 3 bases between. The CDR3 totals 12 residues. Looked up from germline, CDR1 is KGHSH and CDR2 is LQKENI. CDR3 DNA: TGTGCCAGCTCACTGTACCAAGAGACCCAGTACTTC. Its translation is CASSLYQETQYF.

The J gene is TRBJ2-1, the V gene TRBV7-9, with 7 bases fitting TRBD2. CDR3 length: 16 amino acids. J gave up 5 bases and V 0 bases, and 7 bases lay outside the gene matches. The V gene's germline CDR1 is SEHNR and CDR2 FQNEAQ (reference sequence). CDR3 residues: CASSLAGGRTDNEQFF. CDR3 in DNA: TGTGCCAGCAGCTTAGCGGGGGGGAGAACCGACAATGAGCAGTTCTTC.

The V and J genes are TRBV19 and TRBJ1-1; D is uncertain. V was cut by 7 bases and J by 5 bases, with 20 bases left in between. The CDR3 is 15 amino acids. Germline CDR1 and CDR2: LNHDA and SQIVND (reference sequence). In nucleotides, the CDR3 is TGTGCCAGTATTGGTTGGGCAGACCGAAGGACTGAAGCTTTCTTT. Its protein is CASIGWADRRTEAFF.

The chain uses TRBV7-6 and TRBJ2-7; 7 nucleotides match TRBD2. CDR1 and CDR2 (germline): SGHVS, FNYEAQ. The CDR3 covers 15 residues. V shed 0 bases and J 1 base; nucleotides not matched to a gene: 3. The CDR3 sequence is CASSLAQRGSYEQYF. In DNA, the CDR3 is TGTGCCAGCAGCTTAGCCCAGCGGGGTTCCTACGAGCAGTACTTC.

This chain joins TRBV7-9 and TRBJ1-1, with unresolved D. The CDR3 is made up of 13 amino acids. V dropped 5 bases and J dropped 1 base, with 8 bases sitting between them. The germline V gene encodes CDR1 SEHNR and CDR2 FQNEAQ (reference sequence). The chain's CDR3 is CASSRTGNTEAFF. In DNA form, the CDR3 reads TGTGCCAGCAGCCGGACGGGGAACACTGAAGCTTTCTTT.

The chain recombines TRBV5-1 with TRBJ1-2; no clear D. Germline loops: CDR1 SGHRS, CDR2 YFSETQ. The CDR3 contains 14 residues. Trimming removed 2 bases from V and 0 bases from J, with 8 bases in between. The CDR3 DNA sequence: TGCGCCAGCAGCTTTGCTGATACTAACTATGGCTACACCTTC. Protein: CASSFADTNYGYTF.

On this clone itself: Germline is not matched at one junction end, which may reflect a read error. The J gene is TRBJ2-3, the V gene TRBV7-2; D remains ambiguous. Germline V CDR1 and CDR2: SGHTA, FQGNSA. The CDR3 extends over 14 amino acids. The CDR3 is CASNLALGTDTQYF. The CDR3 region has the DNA TGTGCCAGCAACTTAGCCTTAGGGACAGATACGCAGTATTTT.

The CDR3, as DNA: TGTGCCAGTAGTGCCACAAGGAGCTCCTACGAGCAGTACTTC. Translated, it gives CASSATRSSYEQYF. The chain has TRBV19 and TRBJ2-5; no definite D call. The J call could be wrong; TRBJ2-7 is a better fit for the DNA end. The CDR3 is made up of 14 amino acids. Germline V gene sequence: CDR1 LNHDA, CDR2 SQIVND (reference sequence).

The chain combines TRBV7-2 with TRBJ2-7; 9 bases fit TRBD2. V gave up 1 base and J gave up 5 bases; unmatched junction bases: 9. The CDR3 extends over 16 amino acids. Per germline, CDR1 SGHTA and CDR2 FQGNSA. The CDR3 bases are TGTGCCAGCAGCTTAGGTTGGGGTAGCGGGAGAGACGAGCAGTACTTC. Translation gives CASSLGWGSGRDEQYF.

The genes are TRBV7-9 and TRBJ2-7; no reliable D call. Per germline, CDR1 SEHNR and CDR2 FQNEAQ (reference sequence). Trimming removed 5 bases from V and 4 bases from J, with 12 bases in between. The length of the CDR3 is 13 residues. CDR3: CASSLPGGYEQYF. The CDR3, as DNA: TGTGCCAGCAGCCTCCCCGGCGGATACGAGCAGTACTTC.

CDR3 in amino acids: CASSFGPGTKNIQYF. DNA for the CDR3: TGCGCCAGCAGCTTTGGCCCGGGAACCAAAAACATTCAGTACTTC. The chain couples TRBV5-1 to TRBJ2-4; D perhaps matches TRBD2 (5 bases). Trimming pared 2 bases from V and 2 bases from J, leaving 11 bases between. The germline V gene has CDR1 SGHRS and CDR2 YFSETQ. CDR3 length equals 15 residues.

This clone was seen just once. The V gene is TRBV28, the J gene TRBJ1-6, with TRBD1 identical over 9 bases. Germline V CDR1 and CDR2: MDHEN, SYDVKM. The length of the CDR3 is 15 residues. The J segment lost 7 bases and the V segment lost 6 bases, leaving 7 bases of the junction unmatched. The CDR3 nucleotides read TGTGCCAGCAGAAGGGACAGGGTCACAAATTCACCCCTCCACTTT. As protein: CASRRDRVTNSPLHF.

The CDR3 coding sequence is TGTGCCAGCAGGAAAGACGGGGAGAACACTGAAGCTTTCTTT. It translates to CASRKDGENTEAFF. The chain couples TRBV2 to TRBJ1-1; D call uncertain. V lost 6 bases and J lost 1, with 12 bases in between. This CDR3 comprises 14 residues. CDR1 is SNHLY and CDR2 is FYNNEI in the germline V gene.

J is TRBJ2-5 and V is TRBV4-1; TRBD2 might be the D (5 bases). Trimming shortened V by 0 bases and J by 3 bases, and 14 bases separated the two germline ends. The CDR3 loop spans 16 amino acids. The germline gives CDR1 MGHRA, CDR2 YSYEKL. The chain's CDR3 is CASSQEVARVEETQYF. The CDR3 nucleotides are TGCGCCAGCAGCCAAGAAGTAGCGCGCGTAGAAGAGACCCAGTACTTC.

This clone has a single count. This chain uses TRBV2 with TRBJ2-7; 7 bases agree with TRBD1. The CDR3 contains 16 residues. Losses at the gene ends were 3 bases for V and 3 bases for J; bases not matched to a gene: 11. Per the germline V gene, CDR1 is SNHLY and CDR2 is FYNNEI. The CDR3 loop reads CASSDPPRAGGYEQYF. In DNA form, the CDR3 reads TGTGCCAGCAGTGACCCCCCCCGTGCAGGGGGCTACGAGCAGTACTTC.

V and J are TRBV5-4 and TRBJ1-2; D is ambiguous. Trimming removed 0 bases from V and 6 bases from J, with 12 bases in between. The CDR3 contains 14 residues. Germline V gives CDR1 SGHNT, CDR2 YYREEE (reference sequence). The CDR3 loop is CASSLARQQDGYTF. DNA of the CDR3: TGTGCCAGCAGCTTGGCCAGGCAGCAGGATGGCTACACCTTC.